The 27 T cell receptor beta chains below all came from one sample that was sequenced in a study of preoperative IRX-2 immunotherapy in early breast cancer. The repertoire was sequenced with immunoSEQ multiplex PCR; TCRdb's copy has only in-frame clones and lacks some. The sample carries around 60,000 clones, roughly 94% recorded once. The treatment here: preoperative locoregional IRX-2 cytokine immunotherapy. This specimen was collected from a patient treated with IRX-2 immunotherapy. These receptors originate from a human donor with breast cancer.

This chain uses TRBV5-1 with TRBJ2-2, with 10 bases fitting TRBD1. This CDR3 is built from 19 residues. J was trimmed by 5 bases and V by 0 bases; bases with no gene match: 13. Germline V gene data show CDR1 as SGHRS and CDR2 as YFSETQ. In DNA form, the CDR3 reads TGCGCCAGCAGCTTGGGACAGGGGGCGCCTTTAGGGCTAACCGGGGAGCTGTTTTTT. Translation: CASSLGQGAPLGLTGELFF.

J is TRBJ2-1 and V is TRBV15; 9 nucleotides agree with TRBD2. Germline CDR1 reads LNHNV; CDR2 reads YYDKDF (reference sequence). This CDR3 is 14 amino acids long. J was trimmed by 5 bases and V by 2 bases; bases with no gene match: 1. In nucleotides, the CDR3 is TGTGCCACCAGCAGACTAGCGGGAAACAATGAGCAGTTCTTC. It specifies CATSRLAGNNEQFF.

The chain uses TRBV7-2 and TRBJ1-1; TRBD1 aligns across 11 bases. The CDR3 is made up of 16 amino acids. Germline V gives CDR1 SGHTA, CDR2 FQGNSA. The V segment lost 5 bases and the J segment 1 base; nucleotides outside the gene matches: 6. This CDR3 is CASSRTGGVGNTEAFF. The CDR3 DNA follows: TGTGCCAGCAGCAGGACAGGGGGCGTCGGGAACACTGAAGCTTTCTTT.

The chain combines TRBV27 with TRBJ1-5; no reliable D call. The CDR3 has 16 amino acids. Trimming took 3 bases from V and 0 from J, leaving 12 bases between them. Germline lookup yields CDR1 MNHEY and CDR2 SMNVEV (reference sequence). The CDR3: CASSLDPADSNQPQHF. The CDR3, as DNA: TGTGCCAGCAGTTTGGATCCTGCTGATAGCAATCAGCCCCAGCATTTT.

The J gene is TRBJ1-2, the V gene TRBV30; the D is unclear. Deletions cut 1 base from V and 4 bases from J, with 7 bases between. The CDR3 has 12 residues. Germline V gene data show CDR1 as GTSNPN and CDR2 as SVGIG (reference sequence). The CDR3 sequence is CAWSGAAYGYTF. CDR3 bases: TGTGCCTGGAGTGGCGCTGCCTATGGCTACACCTTC. The whole variable domain, remainder taken from reference TRBV30 and TRBJ1-2, is SQTIHQWPATLVQPVGSPLSLECTVEGTSNPNLYWYRQAAGRGLQLLFYSVGIGQISSEVPQNLSASRPQDRQFILSSKKLLLSDSGFYLCAWSGAAYGYTFGSGTRLTVV.

Turning to this clone: The junction does not match germline at one end; this may be a read error. The chain has TRBV2 and TRBJ2-1; D is possibly TRBD1 or TRBD2 (6 bases each). The CDR3 extends over 12 amino acids. Germline-derived CDR1 and CDR2 are SNHLY and FYNNEI. The CDR3 sequence: CASSEGGRGCFF. CDR3 bases: TGTGCCAGCAGCGAAGGGGGGCGGGGTTGCTTCTTC.

The chain carries TRBV7-2 and TRBJ2-3; D gene uncertain. Trimming pared 1 base from V and 6 bases from J, leaving 11 bases between. The germline V gene has CDR1 SGHTA and CDR2 FQGNSA. CDR3 length: 14 amino acids. The CDR3 is CASSLDRWVDTQYF. In nucleotides, the CDR3 is TGTGCCAGCAGCTTAGATCGATGGGTCGATACGCAGTATTTT.

The V gene is TRBV7-8, the J gene TRBJ2-7, with no clear D. The CDR3 runs 14 residues. V was shortened by 4 bases and J by 2 bases, with 12 bases between the two germline ends. The V gene's germline CDR1 is SGHVS and CDR2 FQNEAQ. The DNA of the CDR3 is TGTGCCAGCAGCTCGACAACCCGGCCCTACGAGCAGTACTTC. This gives the protein CASSSTTRPYEQYF.

As DNA, the CDR3 is TGTGCCAGGGCGGGTCGGGCTGAGACCCAGTACTTC. Protein: CARAGRAETQYF. The chain recombines TRBV5-6 with TRBJ2-5; a weak D match, TRBD2 (5 bases). The germline V and J ends were trimmed by 8 bases and 5 bases, with 13 bases remaining between them. This CDR3 has 12 amino acids. Germline CDR1 is SGHDT and CDR2 is YYEEEE.

The chain carries TRBV29-1 and TRBJ1-2; a possible D gene is TRBD1 (6 bases). The CDR3 is made up of 14 amino acids. V dropped 0 bases and J dropped 8 bases, with 16 bases sitting between them. Germline V CDR1 and CDR2: SQVTM, ANQGSEA. CDR3 coding DNA: TGCAGCGTTGAAGAGGGGGTCAGGGGATACGGCTACACCTTC. Translated, it gives CSVEEGVRGYGYTF.

The V gene is TRBV7-8, the J gene TRBJ1-2, with 7 bases matching TRBD1. The CDR3 extends over 13 amino acids. Germline values: CDR1 SGHVS, CDR2 FQNEAQ. The trim removed 1 base at V and 8 bases at J, leaving 4 bases unmatched. DNA for the CDR3: TGTGCCAGCAGCTTAGGGGACAGAGGCGGCTACACCTTC. Its protein is CASSLGDRGGYTF.

This sequence joins TRBV7-2 and TRBJ2-7; 7 positions agree with TRBD1. The junction had 5 bases not matched to a gene; V was cut back by 3 bases and J by 3 bases. The V gene's germline CDR1 is SGHTA and CDR2 FQGNSA. The CDR3 runs 14 residues. Here the CDR3 DNA reads TGTGCCAGCAGCTTGTACAGGGGATACTACGAGCAGTACTTC. Protein: CASSLYRGYYEQYF.

J is TRBJ2-7 and V is TRBV11-2, with no clear D. This CDR3 has 10 residues. Germline V gene data show CDR1 as SGHAT and CDR2 as FQNNGV. Trimming cost V 4 bases and J 3 bases, with 1 base left between them. This CDR3 reads CASSYYEQYF. In DNA form, the CDR3 reads TGTGCCAGCAGCTACTACGAGCAGTACTTC.

The chain joins TRBV27 to TRBJ2-7; TRBD2 agrees at 7 bases. There are 16 residues in the CDR3. Germline V lookup: CDR1 MNHEY, CDR2 SMNVEV (reference sequence). Trimming removed 6 bases from V and 4 bases from J; junction bases left unmatched: 15. CDR3 protein: CASRTLGGSMNYEQYF. CDR3 coding DNA: TGTGCCAGCAGGACCCTCGGCGGGAGCATGAATTACGAGCAGTACTTC.

This chain joins TRBV11-2 and TRBJ2-5; the D gene is possibly TRBD2 (7 bases). The germline CDR1 and CDR2 sequences are SGHAT and FQNNGV. V was shortened by 8 bases and J by 3 bases, with 13 bases between the two germline ends. This CDR3 has 13 amino acids. CDR3 amino acids: CASDLGGEETQYF. CDR3 in DNA: TGTGCCAGCGATTTAGGGGGGGAAGAGACCCAGTACTTC.

The V and J genes are TRBV18 and TRBJ2-6; 7 bases match TRBD1. The CDR3 sequence is 16 residues long. The V segment lost 3 bases and the J segment 0 bases; nucleotides outside the gene matches: 2. Germline V gives CDR1 KGHSH, CDR2 LQKENI. The chain's CDR3 is CASSPGQRSGANVLTF. The CDR3 DNA reads TGTGCCAGCTCACCGGGACAGCGCTCTGGGGCCAACGTCCTGACTTTC.

The chain has TRBV25-1 and TRBJ2-7; maybe TRBD2 (5 bases). V was pared by 7 bases and J by 9 bases, with 25 bases between. The CDR3 totals 15 residues. The germline V gene has CDR1 MGHDK and CDR2 SYGVNS. The CDR3 sequence is CASTSSLGPGNGQYF. The CDR3 nucleotides are TGTGCCAGCACGTCGTCTTTGGGTCCCGGGAACGGGCAGTACTTC.

This clone was seen a single time. The V and J genes are TRBV7-3 and TRBJ1-1; D is undetermined. Trimming took 4 bases from V and 5 from J, leaving 11 bases between them. CDR1 and CDR2 (germline): SGHTA, FQGTGA. This CDR3 contains 13 residues. This CDR3 is CASSSPAGTEAFF. The CDR3 DNA is TGTGCCAGCAGCTCCCCGGCCGGGACTGAAGCTTTCTTT.

This chain links TRBV12-2 with TRBJ1-6; the table's TRBD1 call for D was not verified on the DNA. TRBV12-2 constitutes a pseudogene. CDR3 length: 17 residues. CDR3 coding DNA: TGTGCAAGTCGCACGCGCGGGACAGTAGTTTACAATTCACCCCTCCACTTT. Its protein product is CASRTRGTVVYNSPLHF.

The chain uses TRBV30 and TRBJ1-3; D call uncertain. Germline-derived CDR1 and CDR2 are GTSNPN and SVGIG (reference sequence). The V end lost 4 bases, the J end lost 0 bases, and 4 bases lay between the germline ends. The CDR3 runs 12 residues. The CDR3 region is CAWTSSGNTIYF. The DNA of the CDR3 is TGTGCCTGGACCAGCTCTGGAAACACCATATATTTT. Using reference TRBV30 and TRBJ1-3 for the parts outside the CDR3, the full variable domain is SQTIHQWPATLVQPVGSPLSLECTVEGTSNPNLYWYRQAAGRGLQLLFYSVGIGQISSEVPQNLSASRPQDRQFILSSKKLLLSDSGFYLCAWTSSGNTIYFGEGSWLTVV.

The J gene is TRBJ2-7, the V gene TRBV27; D possibly corresponds to TRBD2 (6 bases). V was trimmed by 8 bases and J by 4 bases, leaving 21 bases between them. The germline V gene encodes CDR1 MNHEY and CDR2 SMNVEV (reference sequence). CDR3 length: 15 amino acids. CDR3 in amino acids: CASSPVSGGSYEQYF. Written as DNA, the CDR3 is TGTGCCAGCTCCCCAGTGAGTGGGGGGTCTTACGAGCAGTACTTC.

The chain recombines TRBV4-1 with TRBJ2-7; 7 bases agree with TRBD2. CDR3 length: 14 amino acids. CDR1 is MGHRA, CDR2 YSYEKL, per germline. V shed 5 bases, J shed 4 bases, and the junction held 8 bases outside the gene matches. CDR3 sequence: CASSVRDYPYEQYF. The CDR3 DNA is TGCGCCAGCAGCGTCCGGGACTATCCTTACGAGCAGTACTTC.

The J gene is TRBJ2-5, the V gene TRBV5-4; D not resolved. Trimming shortened V by 3 bases and J by 2 bases, and 14 bases separated the two germline ends. The CDR3 runs to 15 residues. Germline assignment: CDR1 SGHNT and CDR2 YYREEE (reference sequence). Here the CDR3 DNA reads TGTGCCAGCAGCTCCGAGGCGGCTACACAAGAGACCCAGTACTTC. Protein sequence: CASSSEAATQETQYF. Full variable domain (rest looked up from reference TRBV5-4 and TRBJ2-5): ETGVTQSPTHLIKTRGQQVTLRCSSQSGHNTVSWYQQALGQGPQFIFQYYREEENGRGNFPPRFSGLQFPNYSSELNVNALELDDSALYLCASSSEAATQETQYFGPGTRLLVL.

This chain links TRBV5-6 with TRBJ1-2, with D unresolved. The V gene lost 3 bases and the J gene lost 0 bases, with 9 bases spanning the gap. This CDR3 has 14 residues. Germline values: CDR1 SGHDT, CDR2 YYEEEE. The CDR3 loop reads CASSSRWANYGYTF. The CDR3 coding sequence is TGTGCCAGCAGCTCACGGTGGGCTAACTATGGCTACACCTTC.

This clone is a singleton in its sample. The chain recombines TRBV5-8 with TRBJ2-1, with 9 bases identical to TRBD2. This CDR3 has 17 amino acids. The V segment lost 5 bases and the J segment 6 bases; nucleotides outside the gene matches: 15. The germline V gene encodes CDR1 SGHTS and CDR2 YDEGEE. DNA of the CDR3: TGTGCCAGCAGTCCCAATCAATTAAGACTAGCGGTCAATGAGCAGTTCTTC. Amino acids: CASSPNQLRLAVNEQFF.

The chain links TRBV29-1 to TRBJ2-1; D gene unclear. The V end was cut by 1 base, the J end by 4 bases, with 2 bases between. The CDR3 is 11 amino acids. The germline gives CDR1 SQVTM, CDR2 ANQGSEA. CDR3 loop: CSVEGYNEQFF. Written as DNA, the CDR3 is TGCAGCGTTGAAGGGTACAATGAGCAGTTCTTC.

This rearrangement joins TRBV5-1 to TRBJ2-5, with D unresolved. This CDR3 has 13 residues. Trimming shortened V by 0 bases and J by 5 bases, and 8 bases separated the two germline ends. The germline gives CDR1 SGHRS, CDR2 YFSETQ. CDR3 amino acids: CASSLGLEETQYF. The CDR3 DNA follows: TGCGCCAGCAGCTTGGGGTTGGAGGAGACCCAGTACTTC. Combining the CDR3 with reference TRBV5-1 and TRBJ2-5 gives the whole variable domain KAGVTQTPRYLIKTRGQQVTLSCSPISGHRSVSWYQQTPGQGLQFLFEYFSETQRNKGNFPGRFSGRQFSNSRSEMNVSTLELGDSALYLCASSLGLEETQYFGPGTRLLVL.